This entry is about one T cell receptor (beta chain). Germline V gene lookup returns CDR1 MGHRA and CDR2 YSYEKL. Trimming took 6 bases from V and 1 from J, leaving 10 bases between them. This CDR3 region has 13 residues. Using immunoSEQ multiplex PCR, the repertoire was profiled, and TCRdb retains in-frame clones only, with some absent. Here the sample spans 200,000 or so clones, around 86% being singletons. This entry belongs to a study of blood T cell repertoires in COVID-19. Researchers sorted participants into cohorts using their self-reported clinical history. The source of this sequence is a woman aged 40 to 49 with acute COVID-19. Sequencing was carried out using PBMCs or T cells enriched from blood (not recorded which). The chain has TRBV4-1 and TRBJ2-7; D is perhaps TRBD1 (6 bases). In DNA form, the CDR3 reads TGCGCCAGCAGTTCAGGGGTTTCCTACGAGCAGTACTTC. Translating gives CASSSGVSYEQYF.